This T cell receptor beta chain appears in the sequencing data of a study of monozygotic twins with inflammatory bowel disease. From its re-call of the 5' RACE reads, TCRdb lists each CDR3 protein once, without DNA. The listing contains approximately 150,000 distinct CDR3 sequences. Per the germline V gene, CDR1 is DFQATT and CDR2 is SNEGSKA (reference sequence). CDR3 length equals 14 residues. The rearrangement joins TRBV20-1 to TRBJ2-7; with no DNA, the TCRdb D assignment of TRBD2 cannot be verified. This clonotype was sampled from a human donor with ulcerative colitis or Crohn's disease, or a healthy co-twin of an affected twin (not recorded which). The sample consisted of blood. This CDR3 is CSARSGGRSYEQYF.